The entry that follows covers one T cell receptor (beta chain) sequence. Its specificity is unknown. The CDR3 sequence is 15 residues long. Germline V gives CDR1 DFQATT, CDR2 SNEGSKA (reference sequence). Trimming stripped 4 bases from V and 1 base from J, with 16 bases between. The entry originates in a study of metastatic and nonmetastatic thyroid tumors. Overall study: Repertoire comparison spanned blood and tumor or nodule tissue of malignant and benign thyroid patients.

No patient received treatment before thyroid surgery. Broader study findings: Versus benign nodules, malignant thyroid tumors reportedly had significantly higher TCR beta diversity, in blood and tumor.

TCRdb used MiXCR to call clones anew from the PCR reads. The table has tens of thousands of clones, around 33% seen once. Sequenced input: tumor tissue. This TCR derives from a female donor with papillary thyroid cancer or a benign thyroid nodule (not recorded which). Some clones in this sample may be carry-over from other donors' samples. This chain connects TRBV20-1 to TRBJ1-1; D possibly corresponds to TRBD1 (6 bases). The CDR3 DNA reads as TGCAGTGCTATTAGGGGCAGGGGAGGGAACACTGAAGCTTTCTTT. Translated, it gives CSAIRGRGGNTEAFF.